This record looks at one TCR beta chain sequence and its context. This sample was taken from a study of blood T cell repertoires in COVID-19. About the research overall: There were acute and convalescent COVID-19 samples, and they came from the United States, Italy and Spain.

The protocol was immunoSEQ multiplex PCR, while the TCRdb copy is restricted to in-frame clones and leaves out a portion. The profile shows about 59,000 clones, more than 85% of them singletons. V trimming: 6 bases; J trimming: 7 bases; junction bases outside the gene matches: 8. The CDR3 contains 15 residues. Germline CDR1 MNHEY, CDR2 SVGEGT. The gene calls are TRBV6-2 or TRBV6-3 and TRBJ2-1; 11 positions match TRBD1. The receptor was derived from a man older than 75 in a cohort sampled during active COVID-19. Sequenced material: peripheral blood. The CDR3 loop is CASSTGTGGKNEQFF. The CDR3 DNA sequence: TGTGCCAGCAGCACCGGGACAGGGGGTAAGAATGAGCAGTTCTTC.